This TCR beta chain was documented in a study of CD8+ T cells in alopecia areata (dated by TCRdb to between 2018 and 2020). Study-level background: Treated patients were enrolled in an open-label pilot trial of oral tofacitinib, 5 to 10 mg twice daily, for moderate-to-severe alopecia areata. Tofacitinib was administered for 6 to 18 months, and 6 months of follow-up off drug were then conducted to assess delayed response and recurrence. Disease severity in treated patients was measured with the SALT score, which quantifies the percentage of affected scalp surface area. In both human patients and the C3H/HeJ mouse model, the study applied high-throughput TCRbeta sequencing to look at T cell clonal expansion in alopecia areata. Human TCRbeta sequencing covered scalp tissue and sorted CD4+ and CD8+ peripheral blood T cells from patchy and totalis/universalis alopecia areata patients and healthy controls. Tofacitinib-treated patients had biopsies at baseline and at 4 and 24 weeks of treatment, with a later scalp biopsy in several patients. Scalp clonality was compared across normal scalp (n=4), patchy alopecia areata scalp (n=8), and alopecia totalis/universalis scalp (n=8). The RNA source kit depended on sample type: the PAXgene miRNA kit for fixed scalp, the miRNeasy kit for PBMCs, and the RNeasy kit for mouse skin. immunoSEQ multiplex PCR using 35 Vbeta forward primers and 13 Jbeta reverse primers was used to amplify TCRbeta CDR3 regions.

Receptor libraries were prepared by the immunoSEQ multiplex PCR assay. RNA was extracted from all samples and reverse transcribed into cDNA as template for TCR sequencing. SuperScript III was used for first-strand cDNA synthesis, primed with a 2:1 mix of oligo-dT and random hexamers. Amplification bias was assessed with a synthetic immune receptor repertoire, and residual bias was removed computationally. The study's own analysis went as follows. Raw reads were preprocessed to remove errors, and CDR3 was defined by IMGT conventions from the conserved cysteine to phenylalanine. To get clonality, Shannon entropy was normalized by log2 of the number of productive unique TCRs and the result was subtracted from 1. Whether scalp clones were CD4 or CD8 was inferred by matching scalp TCRbeta sequences against CD4 and CD8 repertoires sorted from blood. TCRdb holds this immuneACCESS table with in-frame rearrangements only. Some clones are missing; in checked studies, unresolved V genes explain under half, and the rest has no known cause. V and J calls and clone size are copied from that table; D and trimming were computed from the DNA. This sample lists about 190,000 clones; approximately 56% were detected once. Roughly 0.71% of the sample rests with the top ten.

The time point label for this specimen denotes: roughly 27 days on oral tofacitinib. This specimen's treatment or condition label, per the study, means: oral pan-JAK inhibitor, 5-10 mg twice daily. Lesional scalp punch biopsies and peripheral blood were obtained from alopecia areata patients. PBMCs were isolated by density centrifugation and stained for CD3, CD4 and CD8, after which CD4+ and CD8+ T cells were sorted on a FACSAria. There are 16 amino acids in the CDR3, from cysteine to phenylalanine inclusive. CDR3 DNA only is kept here, 48 bases in frame from base 1. The germline V gene gives CDR1 as MGHDK and CDR2 as SYGVNS. V and J are truncated by 1 base and 0 bases respectively, leaving an intervening sequence of 9 bases. This clone was recorded a few times. Its antigen has not been determined. Base qualities are not at hand, and no much larger clone is one base apart. Results and caveats for the whole study, not just this receptor: During tofacitinib treatment, many expanded lesional clones stuck around in both scalp and blood, and this persistence may partly explain why relapse happens after treatment is stopped. Unlike mouse skin, where gammadelta T cells dominate, normal human skin contains resident alphabeta T cells that get sequenced too, which complicates analysis of the scalp TCR repertoire. Shared TCR sequences between patients were less evident than in mice, which may be partly attributable to HLA diversity in the patient population. With tofacitinib, both scalp clonality and the number of expanded CD8+ clones among the top 100 scalp clones went down significantly. Because the treated cohort was small and had just a single nonresponder, larger studies are needed to establish links between baseline CD8+ expansion and response. Higher clonality and more expanded CD8+ clones were observed in lesional scalp than in normal scalp, particularly in alopecia totalis/universalis, a finding suggestive of antigenic drive.

The clonotype originates from a human donor with alopecia areata. Sequenced material: CD4+ T cells sorted from blood, taken at week 4, from a patient treated with tofacitinib. The chain is made from TRBV25-1 and TRBJ2-2; confidence is insufficient to name the D gene. The CDR3 sequence is CASSESLNSNTGELFF. The nucleotide sequence reads as follows: TGTGCCAGCAGTGAATCTCTGAACTCGAACACCGGGGAGCTGTTTTTT.